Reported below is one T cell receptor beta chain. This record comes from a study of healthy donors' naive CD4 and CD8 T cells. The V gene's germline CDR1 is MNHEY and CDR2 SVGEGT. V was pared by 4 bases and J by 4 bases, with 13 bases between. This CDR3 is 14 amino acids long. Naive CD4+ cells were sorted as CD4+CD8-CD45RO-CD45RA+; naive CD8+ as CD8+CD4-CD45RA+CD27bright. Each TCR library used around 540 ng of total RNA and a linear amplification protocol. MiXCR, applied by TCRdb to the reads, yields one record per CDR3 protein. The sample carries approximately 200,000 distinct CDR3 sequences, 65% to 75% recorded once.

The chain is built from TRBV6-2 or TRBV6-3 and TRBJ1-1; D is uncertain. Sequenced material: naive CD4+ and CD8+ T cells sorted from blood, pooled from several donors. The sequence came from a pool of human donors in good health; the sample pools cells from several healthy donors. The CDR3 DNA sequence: TGTGCCAGCAGTTTTTCACGACGGAGCACTGAAGCTTTCTTT. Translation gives CASSFSRRSTEAFF.